This TCR beta chain emerged from a study of spatial heterogeneity in lung cancer. Study summary: There were consistently more beta-chain sequences detected than alpha-chain sequences. Study-wide results and limits: Resection blood, more than follow-up blood, showed ubiquitous expanded tumor TCRs.

Time point reported: blood at routine non-recurrence follow-up after resection. The library protocol tagged each TCR cDNA with a unique molecular identifier. TCRdb recomputed calls from the 5' RACE reads with MiXCR, one row per CDR3 protein. The sample has about 110,000 distinct CDR3 sequences, 10% to 14% seen once. Concerning this clonotype itself: What it recognizes is unknown.

Trimming removed 0 bases at V and 4 bases at J, with 12 bases between. The CDR3 has 15 residues. Germline-derived CDR1 and CDR2 are KGHSH and LQKENI. The V call is TRBV18, the J call TRBJ1-2; tentatively, D is TRBD1 (5 bases). Material: PBMCs, obtained at follow-up. The sequence was collected from a female donor with early-stage non-small cell lung cancer. The CDR3 loop reads CASSPPVRVAYGYTF. CDR3 DNA sequence: TGTGCCAGCTCACCACCTGTCAGGGTCGCCTATGGCTACACCTTC.